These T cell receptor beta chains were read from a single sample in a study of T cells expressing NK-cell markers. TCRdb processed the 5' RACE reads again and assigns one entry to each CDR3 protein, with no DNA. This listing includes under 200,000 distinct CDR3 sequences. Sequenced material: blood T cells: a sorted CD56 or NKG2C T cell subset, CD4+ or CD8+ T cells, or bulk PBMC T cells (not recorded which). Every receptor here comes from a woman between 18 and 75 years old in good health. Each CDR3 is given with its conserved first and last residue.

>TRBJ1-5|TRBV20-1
CSARQSGGSNQPQHF
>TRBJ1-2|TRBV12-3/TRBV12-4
CASSPRTGDLYGYTF
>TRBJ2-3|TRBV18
CASSVAGGTQDTQYF
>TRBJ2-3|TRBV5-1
CASSTGTSGNTDTQYF
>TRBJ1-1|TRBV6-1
CASSAQIMNTEAFF
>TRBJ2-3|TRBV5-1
CASSRLAGGLITDTQYF
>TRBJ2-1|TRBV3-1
CASSQDRGWEQFF
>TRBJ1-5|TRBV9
CASSVGTLSGQPQHF
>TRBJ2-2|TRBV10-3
CAINPGQGAPGGELFF
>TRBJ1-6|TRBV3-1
CASSQAGTGFSPLHF
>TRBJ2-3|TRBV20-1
CSANGGEVTDTQYF
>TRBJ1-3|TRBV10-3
CAISESWDGNTIYF
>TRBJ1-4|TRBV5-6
CASSLPTNEKLFF
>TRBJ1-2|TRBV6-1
CASSPLLGGGYTF
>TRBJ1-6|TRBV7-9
CASSLGGENLHF
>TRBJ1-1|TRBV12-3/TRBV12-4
CASSNDGTLQGGTEAFF
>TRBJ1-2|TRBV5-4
CASSLEEYGYTF
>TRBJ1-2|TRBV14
CASSHYEGNGYTF
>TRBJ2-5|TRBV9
CASSSRTGSETQYF